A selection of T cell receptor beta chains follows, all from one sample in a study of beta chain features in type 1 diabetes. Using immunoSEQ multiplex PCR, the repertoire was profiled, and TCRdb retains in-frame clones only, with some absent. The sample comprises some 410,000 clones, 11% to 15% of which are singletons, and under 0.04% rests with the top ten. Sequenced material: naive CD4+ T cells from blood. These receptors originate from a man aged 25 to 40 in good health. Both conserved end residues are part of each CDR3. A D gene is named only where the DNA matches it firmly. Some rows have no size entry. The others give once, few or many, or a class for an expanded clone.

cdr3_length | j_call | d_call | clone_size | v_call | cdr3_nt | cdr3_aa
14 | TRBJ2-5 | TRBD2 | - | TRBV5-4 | TGTGCCAGCAGCTTGGCGGGAGGGCCAGGGACCCAGTACTTC | CASSLAGGPGTQYF
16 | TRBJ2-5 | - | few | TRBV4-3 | TGCGCCAGCAGCCAAGAAGGGGGATACTTCCAAGAGACCCAGTACTTC | CASSQEGGYFQETQYF
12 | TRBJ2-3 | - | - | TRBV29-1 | TGCAGCGTTGTGGGCCGGGGAGATACGCAGTATTTT | CSVVGRGDTQYF
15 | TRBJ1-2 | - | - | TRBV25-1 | TGTGCCAGCGGCGACAGGTCTTCTCTTAACTATGGCTACACCTTC | CASGDRSSLNYGYTF
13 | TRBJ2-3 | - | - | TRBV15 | TGTGCCACCAGCCTCGGACTCCCAGATACGCAGTATTTT | CATSLGLPDTQYF
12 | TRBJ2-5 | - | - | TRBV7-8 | TGTGCCAGCAGCTTTAGGTTGGAGACCCAGTACTTC | CASSFRLETQYF
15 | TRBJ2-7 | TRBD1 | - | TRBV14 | TGTGCCAGCAGCCCGTGGGGACAGAGTAATTACGAGCAGTACTTC | CASSPWGQSNYEQYF
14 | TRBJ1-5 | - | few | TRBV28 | TGTGCCAGCAGTGTTTCAGCTGGCAATCAGCCCCAGCATTTT | CASSVSAGNQPQHF
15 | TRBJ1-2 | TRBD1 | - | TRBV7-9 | TGTGCCAGCAGCGAGGGACAGGGGTTTCGGTATGGCTACACCTTC | CASSEGQGFRYGYTF
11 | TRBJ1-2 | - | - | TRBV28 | TGTGCCAGCAGCTACGGAGGACCGGCGCTATTC | CASSYGGPALF
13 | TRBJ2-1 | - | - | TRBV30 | TGTGCCTGGAGCGCCAGACTAGTCAATGAGCAGTTCTTC | CAWSARLVNEQFF
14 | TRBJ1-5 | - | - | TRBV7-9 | TGTGCCAGCAGCTTAGGACCAGGCCATCAGCCCCAGCATTTT | CASSLGPGHQPQHF
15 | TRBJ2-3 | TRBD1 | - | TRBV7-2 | TGTGCCAGCAGCACCCAGGGACAGCTCACAGATACGCAGTATTTT | CASSTQGQLTDTQYF
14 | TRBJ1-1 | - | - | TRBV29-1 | TGCAGCGGATCTTTACTGACGTCCAACACTGAAGCTTTCTTT | CSGSLLTSNTEAFF
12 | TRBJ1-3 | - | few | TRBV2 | TGTGCCAGCAGTGTGGGTGGAAACACCATATATTTT | CASSVGGNTIYF
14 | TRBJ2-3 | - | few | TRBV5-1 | TGCGCCAGCAGCCTTGGACTTTCCACAGATACGCAGTATTTT | CASSLGLSTDTQYF
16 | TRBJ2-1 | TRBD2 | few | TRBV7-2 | TGTGCCAGCAGCTTAGCCAGACTAGCGGGAGTCCATGAGCAGTTCTTC | CASSLARLAGVHEQFF
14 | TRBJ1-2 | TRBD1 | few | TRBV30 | TGTGCCTGGAGTGTACTCAATGGTCAGGGGGCCTACACCTTC | CAWSVLNGQGAYTF
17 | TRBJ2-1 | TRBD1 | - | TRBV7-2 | TGTGCCAGCAGCTTATTGAGCTGGACAGGGGGAATCGATGAGCAGTTCTTC | CASSLLSWTGGIDEQFF
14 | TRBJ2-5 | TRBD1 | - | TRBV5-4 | TGTGCCAGCAGCGGCCGGGACAGGTCGGAAACCCAGTACTTC | CASSGRDRSETQYF
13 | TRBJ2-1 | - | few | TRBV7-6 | TGTGCCAGCAGCTTACTGGACTCCCGAGAGCAGTTCTTC | CASSLLDSREQFF
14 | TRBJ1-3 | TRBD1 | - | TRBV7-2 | TGTGCCAGCAGCAACGACAGGGTGGTAAACACCATATATTTT | CASSNDRVVNTIYF
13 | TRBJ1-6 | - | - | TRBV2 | TGTGCCAGGGCGGACAGTGATAATTCACCCCTCCACTTT | CARADSDNSPLHF
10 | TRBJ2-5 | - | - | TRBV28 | TGTGCCAGCGCGCAAGAGACCCAGTACTTC | CASAQETQYF
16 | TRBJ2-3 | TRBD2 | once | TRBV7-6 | TGTGCCAGCAGCTTAGTGGCGGGGGGCTTGGTCGATACGCAGTATTTT | CASSLVAGGLVDTQYF
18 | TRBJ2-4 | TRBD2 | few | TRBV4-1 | TGCGCCAGCAGCCAAGAGGTCGGCACCACTAGCGGGAGTAGCATTCAGTACTTC | CASSQEVGTTSGSSIQYF
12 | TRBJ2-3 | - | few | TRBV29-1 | TGCAGCGTTGAACAGAGCACAGATACGCAGTATTTT | CSVEQSTDTQYF
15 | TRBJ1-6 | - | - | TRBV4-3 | TGCGCCAGCAGCCAAGAAACGGGCTTAAATTCACCCCTCCACTTT | CASSQETGLNSPLHF
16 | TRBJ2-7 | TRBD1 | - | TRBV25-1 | TGTGCCAGCAGTGAGAACAGGGGGCGCCCGAGTGGCGAGCAGTACTTC | CASSENRGRPSGEQYF
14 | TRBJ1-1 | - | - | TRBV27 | TGTGCCAGCAGTTTCAGGGATTTGAACACTGAAGCTTTCTTT | CASSFRDLNTEAFF
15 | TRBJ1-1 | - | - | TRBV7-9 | TGTGCCAGCAGCCGCAACGGACAGCCGAACACTGAAGCTTTCTTT | CASSRNGQPNTEAFF
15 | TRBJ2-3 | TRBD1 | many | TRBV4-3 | TGCGCCAGCAGCCAAAGGGACAGGGAAACAGATACGCAGTATTTT | CASSQRDRETDTQYF
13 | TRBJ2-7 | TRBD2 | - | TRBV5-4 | TGTGCCAGCAGCCCAGGACTAGTCTACGAGCAGTACTTC | CASSPGLVYEQYF
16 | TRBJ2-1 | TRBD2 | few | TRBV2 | TGTGCCAGCAGTGTCTTAGCGGGGGGGCCAGGCAATGAGCAGTTCTTC | CASSVLAGGPGNEQFF
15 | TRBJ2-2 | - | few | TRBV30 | TGTGCCTGGAGCAGGAAAGAGGTGGACACCGGGGAGCTGTTTTTT | CAWSRKEVDTGELFF
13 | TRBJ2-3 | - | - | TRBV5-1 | TGCGCCAGCAGGAGCCGAGAGCCAGATACGCAGTATTTT | CASRSREPDTQYF
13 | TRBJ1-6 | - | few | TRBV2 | TGTGCCAGCAGTGAAGCCGAACATTCACCCCTCCACTTT | CASSEAEHSPLHF
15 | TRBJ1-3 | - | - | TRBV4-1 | TGCGCCAGCAGCCAAGGGACCATCTCTGGAAACACCATATATTTT | CASSQGTISGNTIYF
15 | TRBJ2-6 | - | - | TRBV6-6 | TGTGCCAGCAATTGGGGGAGCTCTGGGGCCAACGTCCTGACTTTC | CASNWGSSGANVLTF
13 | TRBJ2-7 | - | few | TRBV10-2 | TGCGCCAGCAGTGAGCAGTGGTCCTACGAGCAGTACTTC | CASSEQWSYEQYF
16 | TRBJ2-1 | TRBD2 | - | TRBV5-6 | TGTGCCAGCAGGCCAACCCGGGGACTACAATACAATGAGCAGTTCTTC | CASRPTRGLQYNEQFF
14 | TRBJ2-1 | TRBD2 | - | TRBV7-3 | TGTGCCAGCAGCTTAGGCGGGAGTCGCAATGAGCAGTTCTTC | CASSLGGSRNEQFF
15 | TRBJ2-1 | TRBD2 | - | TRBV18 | TGTGCCAGCTCACCAGCGGGGGGTGCCTACAATGAGCAGTTCTTC | CASSPAGGAYNEQFF
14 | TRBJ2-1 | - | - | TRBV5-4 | TGTGCCAGCAGCTTGGAAGTATCGGTCAATGAGCAGTTCTTC | CASSLEVSVNEQFF
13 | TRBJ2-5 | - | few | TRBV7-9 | TGTGCCGGATCAGACACTATTCAAGAGACCCAGTACTTC | CAGSDTIQETQYF
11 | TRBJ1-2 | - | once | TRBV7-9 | TGTGCCAGCAGTTCCGGCTATGGCTACACCTTC | CASSSGYGYTF
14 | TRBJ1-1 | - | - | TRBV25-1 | TGTGCCAGTACTCAAACAGGGCGGTACACTGAAGCTTTCTTT | CASTQTGRYTEAFF
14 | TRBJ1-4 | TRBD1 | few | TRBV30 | TGTGCCTGGAGTGTACCAGGGGGTAGCGAAAAACTGTTTTTT | CAWSVPGGSEKLFF
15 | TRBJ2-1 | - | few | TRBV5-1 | TGCGCCAGCAGCTTGGTTGCTCGACAAGAGAATGAGCAGTTCTTC | CASSLVARQENEQFF
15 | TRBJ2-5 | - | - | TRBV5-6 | TGTGCCAGCAGCGCGCCGGACCTTCTTCGGGAGACCCAGTACTTC | CASSAPDLLRETQYF
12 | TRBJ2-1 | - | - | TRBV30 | TGTGCCTCGACCAAGGGGGACGCGGGGCAGTTCTTC | CASTKGDAGQFF
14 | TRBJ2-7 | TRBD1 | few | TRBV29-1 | TGCAGCGTGGGAGGCGGGACAGGGACCTACGAGCAGTACTTC | CSVGGGTGTYEQYF
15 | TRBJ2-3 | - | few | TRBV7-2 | TGTGCCAGCAGCTTAGCGGGGGGGCCGGGAGATACGCAGTATTTT | CASSLAGGPGDTQYF
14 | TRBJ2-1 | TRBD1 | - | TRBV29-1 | TGCAGCTCATCGGGACAGTATTCCTACAATGAGCAGTTCTTC | CSSSGQYSYNEQFF
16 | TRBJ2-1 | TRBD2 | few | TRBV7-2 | TGTGCCAGCAGCTTAGTTGCGGGAGGGGTAGGGAATGAGCAGTTCTTC | CASSLVAGGVGNEQFF
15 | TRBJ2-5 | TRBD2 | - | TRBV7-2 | TGTGCCAGCTTACTAGCGGGTATAGTAGGGGAGACCCAGTACTTC | CASLLAGIVGETQYF
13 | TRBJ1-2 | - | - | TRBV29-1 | TGCAGCGTTGGAGGGGATTCTAACTATGGCTACACCTTC | CSVGGDSNYGYTF
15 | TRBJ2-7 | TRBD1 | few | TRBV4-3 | TGCGCCAGCAGCCAAGAGACAGGGGCCTCCTACGAGCAGTACTTC | CASSQETGASYEQYF
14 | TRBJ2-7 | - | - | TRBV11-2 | TGTGCCAGCTCACCGCCAGGAGGTTCGAGCGAGCAGTACTTC | CASSPPGGSSEQYF